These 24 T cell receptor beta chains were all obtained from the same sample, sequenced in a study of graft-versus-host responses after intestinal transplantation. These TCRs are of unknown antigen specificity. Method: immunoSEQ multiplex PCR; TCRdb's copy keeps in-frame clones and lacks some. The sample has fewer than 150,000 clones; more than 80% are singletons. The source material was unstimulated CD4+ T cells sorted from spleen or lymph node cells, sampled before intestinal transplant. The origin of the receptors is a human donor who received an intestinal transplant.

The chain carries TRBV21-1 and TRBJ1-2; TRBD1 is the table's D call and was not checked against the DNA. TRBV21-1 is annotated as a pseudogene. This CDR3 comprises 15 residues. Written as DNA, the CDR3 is TGTGCCAGCAGCAAGGAAACAGAGATGGGTTGTGGCTACACCTTC. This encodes CASSKETEMGCGYTF.

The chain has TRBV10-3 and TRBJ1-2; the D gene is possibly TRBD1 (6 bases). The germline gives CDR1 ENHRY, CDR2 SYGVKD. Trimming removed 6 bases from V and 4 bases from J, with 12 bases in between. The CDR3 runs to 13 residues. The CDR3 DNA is TGTGCCATCAGGCCCCAGGGGTTCTATGGCTACACCTTC. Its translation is CAIRPQGFYGYTF.

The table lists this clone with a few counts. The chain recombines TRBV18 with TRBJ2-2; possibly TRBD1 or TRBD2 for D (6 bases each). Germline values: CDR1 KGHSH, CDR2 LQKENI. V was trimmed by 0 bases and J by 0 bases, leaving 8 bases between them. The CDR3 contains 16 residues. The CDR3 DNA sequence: TGTGCCAGCTCACCACCGGAGGGGGCGAACACCGGGGAGCTGTTTTTT. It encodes CASSPPEGANTGELFF.

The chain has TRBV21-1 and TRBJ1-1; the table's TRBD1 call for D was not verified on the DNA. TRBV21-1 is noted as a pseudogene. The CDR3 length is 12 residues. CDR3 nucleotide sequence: TGTGGCGAACAGGGGGTGAACACTGAAGCTTTCTTT. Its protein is CGEQGVNTEAFF.

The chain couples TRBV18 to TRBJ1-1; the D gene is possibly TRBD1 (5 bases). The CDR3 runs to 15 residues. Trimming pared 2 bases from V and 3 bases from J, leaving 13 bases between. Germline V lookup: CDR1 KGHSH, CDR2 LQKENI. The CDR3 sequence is CASSPLAGMDTEAFF. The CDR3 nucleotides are TGTGCCAGCTCACCATTGGCAGGGATGGACACTGAAGCTTTCTTT.

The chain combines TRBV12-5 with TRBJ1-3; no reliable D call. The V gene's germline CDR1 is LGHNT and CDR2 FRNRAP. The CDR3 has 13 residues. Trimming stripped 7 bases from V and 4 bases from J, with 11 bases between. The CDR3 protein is CASAWTGGNTIYF. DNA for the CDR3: TGTGCTAGTGCCTGGACTGGCGGAAACACCATATATTTT.

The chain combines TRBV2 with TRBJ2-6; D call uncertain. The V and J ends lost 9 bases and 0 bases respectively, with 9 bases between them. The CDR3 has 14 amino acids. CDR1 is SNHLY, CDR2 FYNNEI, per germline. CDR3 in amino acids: CASVTNSGANVLTF. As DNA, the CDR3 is TGTGCCAGTGTGACAAACTCTGGGGCCAACGTCCTGACTTTC.

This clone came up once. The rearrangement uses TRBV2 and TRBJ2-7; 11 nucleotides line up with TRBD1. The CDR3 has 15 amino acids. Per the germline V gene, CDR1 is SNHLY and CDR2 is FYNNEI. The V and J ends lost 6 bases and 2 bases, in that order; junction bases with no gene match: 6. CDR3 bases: TGTGCCAGCAGCCCCCTGGGACAGGGGGCCTACGAGCAGTACTTC. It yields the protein CASSPLGQGAYEQYF.

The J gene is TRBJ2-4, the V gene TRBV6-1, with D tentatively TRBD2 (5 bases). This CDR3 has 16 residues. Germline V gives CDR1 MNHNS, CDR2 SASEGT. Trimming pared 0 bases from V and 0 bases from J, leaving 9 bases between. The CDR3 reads CASSEAPGLAKNIQYF. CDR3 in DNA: TGTGCCAGCAGTGAAGCGCCGGGGTTAGCCAAAAACATTCAGTACTTC.

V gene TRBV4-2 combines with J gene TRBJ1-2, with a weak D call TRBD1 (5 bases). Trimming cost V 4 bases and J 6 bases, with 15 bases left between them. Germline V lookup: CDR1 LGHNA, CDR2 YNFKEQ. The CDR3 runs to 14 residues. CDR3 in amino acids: CASSRAGTEHGYTF. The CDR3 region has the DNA TGTGCCAGCAGCCGAGCCGGGACGGAGCATGGCTACACCTTC.

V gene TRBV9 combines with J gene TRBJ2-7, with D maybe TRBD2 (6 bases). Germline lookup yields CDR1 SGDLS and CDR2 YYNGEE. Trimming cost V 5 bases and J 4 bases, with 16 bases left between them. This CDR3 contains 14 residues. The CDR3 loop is CASSPRDSLYEQYF. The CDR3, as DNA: TGTGCCAGCAGTCCCCGGGACTCCCTTTACGAGCAGTACTTC.

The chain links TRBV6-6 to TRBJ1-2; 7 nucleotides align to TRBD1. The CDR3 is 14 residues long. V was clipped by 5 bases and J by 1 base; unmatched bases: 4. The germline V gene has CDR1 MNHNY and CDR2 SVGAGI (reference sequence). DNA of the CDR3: TGTGCCAGCAGTCTGGGACAGTTTAACTATGGCTACACCTTC. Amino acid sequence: CASSLGQFNYGYTF.

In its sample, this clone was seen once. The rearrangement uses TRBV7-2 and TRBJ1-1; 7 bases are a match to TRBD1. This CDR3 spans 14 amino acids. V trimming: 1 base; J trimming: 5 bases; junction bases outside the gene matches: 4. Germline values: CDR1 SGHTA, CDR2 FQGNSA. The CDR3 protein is CASSLERGRTEAFF. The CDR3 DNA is TGTGCCAGCAGCTTAGAAAGGGGGCGAACTGAAGCTTTCTTT.

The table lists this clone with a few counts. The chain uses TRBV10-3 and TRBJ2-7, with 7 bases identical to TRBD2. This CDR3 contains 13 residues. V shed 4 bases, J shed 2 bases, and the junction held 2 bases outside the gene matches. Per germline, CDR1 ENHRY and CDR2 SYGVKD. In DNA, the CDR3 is TGTGCCATCAGTGTTGGGGGGGCCTACGAGCAGTACTTC. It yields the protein CAISVGGAYEQYF.

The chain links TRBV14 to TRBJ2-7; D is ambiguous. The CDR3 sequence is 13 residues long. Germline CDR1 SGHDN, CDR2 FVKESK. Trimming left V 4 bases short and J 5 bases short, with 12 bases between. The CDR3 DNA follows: TGTGCCAGCAGCCTGGACGAGAGCAACGAGCAGTACTTC. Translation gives CASSLDESNEQYF.

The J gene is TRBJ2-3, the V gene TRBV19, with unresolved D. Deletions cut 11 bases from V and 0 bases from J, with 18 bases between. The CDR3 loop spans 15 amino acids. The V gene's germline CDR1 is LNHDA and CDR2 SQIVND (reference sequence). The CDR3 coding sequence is TGTGCCGCGTCACACGGTCCCCCTAGCACAGATACGCAGTATTTT. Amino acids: CAASHGPPSTDTQYF.

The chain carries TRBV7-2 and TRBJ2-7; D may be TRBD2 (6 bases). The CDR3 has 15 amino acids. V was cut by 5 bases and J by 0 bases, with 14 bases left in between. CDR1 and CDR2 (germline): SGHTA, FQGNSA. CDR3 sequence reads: CASSPKGGTSYEQYF. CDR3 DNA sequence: TGTGCCAGCAGCCCGAAGGGCGGGACCTCCTACGAGCAGTACTTC.

CDR3 sequence (DNA): TGTGCCAGCAGTTTGGACAGGGTGCATGGCTACACCTTC. It translates to CASSLDRVHGYTF. The chain employs TRBV6-1 and TRBJ1-2, with TRBD1 identical over 8 bases. V dropped 5 bases and J dropped 6; count of bases not matched to a gene: 5. The CDR3 spans 13 residues. Germline lookup yields CDR1 MNHNS and CDR2 SASEGT.

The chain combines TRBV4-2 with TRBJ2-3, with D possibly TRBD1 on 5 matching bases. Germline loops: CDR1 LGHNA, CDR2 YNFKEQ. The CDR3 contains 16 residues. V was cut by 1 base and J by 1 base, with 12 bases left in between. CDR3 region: CASSQVSGRGTDTQYF. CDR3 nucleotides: TGTGCCAGCAGCCAAGTCTCAGGCAGGGGCACAGATACGCAGTATTTT.

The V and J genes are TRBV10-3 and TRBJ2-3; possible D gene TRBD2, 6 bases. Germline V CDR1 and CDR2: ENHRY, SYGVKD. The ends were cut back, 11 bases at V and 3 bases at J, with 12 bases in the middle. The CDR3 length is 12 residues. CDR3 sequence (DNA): TGTGCCTCCACCGGGGGAACAGATACGCAGTATTTT. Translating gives CASTGGTDTQYF.

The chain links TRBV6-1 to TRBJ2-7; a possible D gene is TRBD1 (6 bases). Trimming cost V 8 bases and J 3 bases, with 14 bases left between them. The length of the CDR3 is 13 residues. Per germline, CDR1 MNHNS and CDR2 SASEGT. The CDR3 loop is CASQGTPLYEQYF. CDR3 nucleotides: TGTGCCAGCCAGGGGACCCCCCTCTACGAGCAGTACTTC.

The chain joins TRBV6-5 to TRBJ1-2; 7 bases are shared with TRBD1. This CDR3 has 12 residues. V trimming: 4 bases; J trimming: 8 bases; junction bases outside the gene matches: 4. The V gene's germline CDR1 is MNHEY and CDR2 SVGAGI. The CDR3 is CASSSYRGGYTF. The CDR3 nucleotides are TGTGCCAGCAGTTCGTACAGGGGAGGCTACACCTTC.

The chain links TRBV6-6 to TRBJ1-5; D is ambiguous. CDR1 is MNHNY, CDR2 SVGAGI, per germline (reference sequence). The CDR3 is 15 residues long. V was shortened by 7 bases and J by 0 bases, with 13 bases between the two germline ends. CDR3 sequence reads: CASTRAGYSNQPQHF. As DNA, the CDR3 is TGTGCCAGCACCCGAGCCGGCTATAGCAATCAGCCCCAGCATTTT.

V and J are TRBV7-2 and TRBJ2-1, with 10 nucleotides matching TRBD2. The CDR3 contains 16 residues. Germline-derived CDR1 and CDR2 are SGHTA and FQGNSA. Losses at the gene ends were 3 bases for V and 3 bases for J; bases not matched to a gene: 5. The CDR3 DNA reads TGTGCCAGCAGCTTTCAACCTAGCGGGGGCTACAATGAGCAGTTCTTC. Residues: CASSFQPSGGYNEQFF.